This T cell receptor beta chain is from a study of graft-versus-host responses after intestinal transplantation. The wider study: The transplants performed in recipients were multivisceral, liver-intestinal, or isolated intestinal. Recipients across the board were started on anti-thymocyte globulin induction, then kept on tacrolimus and steroids for approximately three years.

Produced via immunoSEQ multiplex PCR; TCRdb's table is partial and in-frame only. This sample yields 57,000 or so clones, of which 91% are seen a single time; 2.5% to 3% belongs to the top ten. Deletions cut 2 bases from V and 3 bases from J, with 14 bases between. From germline, CDR1 is WSHSY and CDR2 SAAADI. The CDR3 is 15 residues long. Turning to this clone: Its antigen is not known.

Notes on the study in general: Graft-donor T cell macrochimerism coincided with high graft-versus-host to host-versus-graft clonal ratios in allografts.

The sample here was PBMCs, taken about 120 days after intestinal transplantation. The genes are TRBV10-2 and TRBJ2-7; D assignment may be TRBD1 or TRBD2 (6 bases each). The sequence derives from a human patient who received an intestinal transplant, so some T cells may come from the graft donor. CDR3 nucleotides: TGCGCCAGCAGTGAGCCGGGGGCAGGGCGCTACGAGCAGTACTTC. Translating gives CASSEPGAGRYEQYF.